This TCR beta chain appears in the sequencing data of a study of blood T cells in healthy people across ages. Study-level findings and limits: When one million T cells were used, diversity estimates were thought to be underestimates.

It was with a sample-barcoded 5' primer and a J-beta primer mix that a second PCR of roughly 7 to 12 cycles was run. In TCRdb, the 5' RACE reads were re-called with MiXCR into one record per CDR3 protein. The sample includes under 2,000,000 distinct CDR3 sequences, 49% of them seen just once. Germline assignment: CDR1 MNHNS and CDR2 SASEGT. This CDR3 is 15 amino acids long. Between the trimmed V and J ends, which lost 7 bases and 6 bases, there was a span of 19 bases. As regards this clonotype: Its matching antigen is unknown.

Sequenced input: blood. The chain is built from TRBV6-1 and TRBJ2-1, with D possibly matching TRBD2 (7 bases). The clonotype comes from a woman in her thirties or forties in good health. The CDR3 DNA is TGTGCCAGCATCACCCTAGGGGGGGGCCGCAATGAGCAGTTCTTC. It is translated as CASITLGGGRNEQFF.